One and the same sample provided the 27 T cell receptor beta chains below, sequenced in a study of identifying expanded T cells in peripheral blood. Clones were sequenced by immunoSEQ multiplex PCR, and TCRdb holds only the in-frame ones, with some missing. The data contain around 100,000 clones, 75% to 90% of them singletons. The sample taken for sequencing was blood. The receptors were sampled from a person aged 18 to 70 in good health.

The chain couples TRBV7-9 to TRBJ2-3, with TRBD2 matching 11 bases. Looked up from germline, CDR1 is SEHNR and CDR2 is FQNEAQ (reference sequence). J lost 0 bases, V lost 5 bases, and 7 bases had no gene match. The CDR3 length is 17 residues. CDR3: CASSRAGTSGSTDTQYF. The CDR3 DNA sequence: TGTGCCAGCAGCCGAGCCGGGACTAGCGGTAGCACAGATACGCAGTATTTT.

The CDR3 sequence: CAIPRLGQRGRGGTGELFF. Written as DNA, the CDR3 is TGTGCCATCCCCCGTTTGGGACAGAGGGGTAGGGGTGGGACCGGGGAGCTGTTTTTT. This chain uses TRBV27 with TRBJ2-2, with TRBD1 identical over 7 bases. The CDR3 runs 19 residues. Germline values: CDR1 MNHEY, CDR2 SMNVEV (reference sequence). The J segment lost 5 bases and the V segment lost 10 bases, leaving 25 bases of the junction unmatched.

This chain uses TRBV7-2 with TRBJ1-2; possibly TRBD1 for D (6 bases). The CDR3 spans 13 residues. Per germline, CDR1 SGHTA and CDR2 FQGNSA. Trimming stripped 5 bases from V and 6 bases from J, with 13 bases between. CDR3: CASSQAQGHGYTF. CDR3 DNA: TGTGCCAGCAGCCAGGCACAGGGACATGGCTACACCTTC.

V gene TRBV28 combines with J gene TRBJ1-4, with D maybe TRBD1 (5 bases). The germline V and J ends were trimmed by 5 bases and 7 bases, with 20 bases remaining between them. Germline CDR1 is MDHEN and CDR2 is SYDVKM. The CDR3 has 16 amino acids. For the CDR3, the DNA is TGTGCCAGCAGTCGGAACCAGGGACTATTGCGTGAAAAACTGTTTTTT. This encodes CASSRNQGLLREKLFF.

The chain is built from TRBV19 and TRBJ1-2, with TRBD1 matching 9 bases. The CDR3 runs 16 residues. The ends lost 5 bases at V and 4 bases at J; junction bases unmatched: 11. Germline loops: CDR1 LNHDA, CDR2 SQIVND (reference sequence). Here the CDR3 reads CASSLSWDRAFYGYTF. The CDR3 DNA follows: TGTGCCAGTAGTCTTTCTTGGGACAGGGCTTTCTATGGCTACACCTTC.

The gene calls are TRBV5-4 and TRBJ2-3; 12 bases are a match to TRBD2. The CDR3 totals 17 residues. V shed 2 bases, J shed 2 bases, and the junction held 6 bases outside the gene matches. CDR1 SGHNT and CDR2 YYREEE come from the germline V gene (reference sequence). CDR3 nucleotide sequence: TGTGCCAGCAGCTTAAGTGGACTAGCGGGGACCACAGATACGCAGTATTTT. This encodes CASSLSGLAGTTDTQYF.

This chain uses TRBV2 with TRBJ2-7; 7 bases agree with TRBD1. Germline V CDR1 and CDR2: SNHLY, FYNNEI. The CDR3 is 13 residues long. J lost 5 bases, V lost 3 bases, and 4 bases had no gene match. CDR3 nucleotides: TGTGCCAGCAGTGACGGGACAGCCAACGAGCAGTACTTC. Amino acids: CASSDGTANEQYF. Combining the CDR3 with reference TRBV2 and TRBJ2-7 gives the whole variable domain EPEVTQTPSHQVTQMGQEVILRCVPISNHLYFYWYRQILGQKVEFLVSFYNNEISEKSEIFDDQFSVERPDGSNFTLKIRSTKLEDSAMYFCASSDGTANEQYFGPGTRLTVT.

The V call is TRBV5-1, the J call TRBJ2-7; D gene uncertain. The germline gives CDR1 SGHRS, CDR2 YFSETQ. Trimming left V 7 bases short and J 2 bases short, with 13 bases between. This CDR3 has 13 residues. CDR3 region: CASAQAEAYEQYF. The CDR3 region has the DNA TGCGCCAGCGCGCAGGCCGAGGCCTACGAGCAGTACTTC.

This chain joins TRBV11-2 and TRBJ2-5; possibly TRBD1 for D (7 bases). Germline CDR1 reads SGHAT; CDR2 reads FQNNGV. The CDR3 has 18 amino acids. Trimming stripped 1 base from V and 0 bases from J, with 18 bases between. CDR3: CASSLGAGTARYQETQYF. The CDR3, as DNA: TGTGCCAGCAGCTTAGGGGCGGGGACAGCAAGGTACCAAGAGACCCAGTACTTC.

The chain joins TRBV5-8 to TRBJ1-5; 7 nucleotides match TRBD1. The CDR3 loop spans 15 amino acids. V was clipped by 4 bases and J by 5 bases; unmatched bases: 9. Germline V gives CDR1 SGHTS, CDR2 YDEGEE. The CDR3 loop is CASSVAGGGDQPQHF. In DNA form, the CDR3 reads TGTGCCAGCAGCGTGGCAGGGGGAGGGGATCAGCCCCAGCATTTT.

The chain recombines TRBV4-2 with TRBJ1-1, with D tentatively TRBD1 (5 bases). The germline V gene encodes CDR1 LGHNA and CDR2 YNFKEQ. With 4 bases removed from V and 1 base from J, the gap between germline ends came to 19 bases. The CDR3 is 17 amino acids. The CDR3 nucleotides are TGTGCCAGCAGCCCCCTGTGGGGAACAGGCGGGAACACTGAAGCTTTCTTT. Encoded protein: CASSPLWGTGGNTEAFF.

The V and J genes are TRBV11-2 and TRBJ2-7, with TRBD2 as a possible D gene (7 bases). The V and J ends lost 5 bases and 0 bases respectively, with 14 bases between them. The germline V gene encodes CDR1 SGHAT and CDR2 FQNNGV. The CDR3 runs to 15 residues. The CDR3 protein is CASSRGAGASYEQYF. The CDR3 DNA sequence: TGTGCCAGCAGCCGGGGGGCGGGGGCCTCCTACGAGCAGTACTTC.

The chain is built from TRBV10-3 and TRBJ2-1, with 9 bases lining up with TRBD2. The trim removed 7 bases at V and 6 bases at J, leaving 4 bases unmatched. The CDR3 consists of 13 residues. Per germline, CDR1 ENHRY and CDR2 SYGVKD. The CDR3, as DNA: TGTGCCATCACCCCGCGGGGGGGCAATGAGCAGTTCTTC. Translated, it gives CAITPRGGNEQFF.

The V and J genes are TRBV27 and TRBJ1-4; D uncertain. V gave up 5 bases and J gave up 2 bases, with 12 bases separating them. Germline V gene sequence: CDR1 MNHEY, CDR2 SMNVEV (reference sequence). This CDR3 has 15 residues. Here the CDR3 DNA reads TGTGCCAGCAGTCTAAATAGGGTTACTAATGAAAAACTGTTTTTT. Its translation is CASSLNRVTNEKLFF.

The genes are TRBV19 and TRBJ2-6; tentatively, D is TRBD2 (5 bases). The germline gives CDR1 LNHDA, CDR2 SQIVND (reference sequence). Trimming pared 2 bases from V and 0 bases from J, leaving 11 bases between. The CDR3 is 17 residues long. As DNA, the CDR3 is TGTGCCAGTAGTATAACGGGGTTGAGCTCTGGGGCCAACGTCCTGACTTTC. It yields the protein CASSITGLSSGANVLTF.

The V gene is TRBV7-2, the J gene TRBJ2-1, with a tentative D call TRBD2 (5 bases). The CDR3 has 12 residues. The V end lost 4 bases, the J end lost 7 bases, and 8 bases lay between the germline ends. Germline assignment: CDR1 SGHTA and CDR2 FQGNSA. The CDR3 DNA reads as TGTGCCAGCAGCTGGGCGGGTAATGAGCAGTTCTTC. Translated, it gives CASSWAGNEQFF.

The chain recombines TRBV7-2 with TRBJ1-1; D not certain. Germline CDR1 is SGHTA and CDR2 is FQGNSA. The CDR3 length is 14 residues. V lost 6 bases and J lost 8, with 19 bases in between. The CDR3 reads CASSLLTRRIEAFF. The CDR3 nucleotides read TGTGCCAGCAGTCTATTAACACGGAGGATAGAAGCTTTCTTT.

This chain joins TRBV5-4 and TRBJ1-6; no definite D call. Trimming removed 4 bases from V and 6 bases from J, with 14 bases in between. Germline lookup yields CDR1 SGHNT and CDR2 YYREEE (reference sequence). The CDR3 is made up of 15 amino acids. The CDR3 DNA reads TGTGCCAGCAGCCAAACAGCCTCACCTAATTCACCCCTCCACTTT. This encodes CASSQTASPNSPLHF.

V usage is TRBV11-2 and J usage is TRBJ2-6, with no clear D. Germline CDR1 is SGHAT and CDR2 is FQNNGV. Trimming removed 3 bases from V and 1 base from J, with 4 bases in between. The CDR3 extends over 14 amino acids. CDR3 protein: CASSFSSGANVLTF. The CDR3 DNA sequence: TGTGCCAGCAGCTTTTCTTCTGGGGCCAACGTCCTGACTTTC.

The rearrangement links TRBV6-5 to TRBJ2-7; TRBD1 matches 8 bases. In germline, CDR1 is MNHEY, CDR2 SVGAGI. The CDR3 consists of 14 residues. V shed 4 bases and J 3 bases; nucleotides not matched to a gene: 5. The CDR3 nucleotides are TGTGCCAGCAGTTCCCGGGACAGGTTCTACGAGCAGTACTTC. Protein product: CASSSRDRFYEQYF.

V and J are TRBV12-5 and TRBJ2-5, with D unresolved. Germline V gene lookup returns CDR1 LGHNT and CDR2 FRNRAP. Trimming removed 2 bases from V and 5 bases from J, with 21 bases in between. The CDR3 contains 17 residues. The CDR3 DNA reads TGTGCTAGTGGTTTGTCCCACCCTAGGGTGTTCCGGGAGACCCAGTACTTC. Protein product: CASGLSHPRVFRETQYF.

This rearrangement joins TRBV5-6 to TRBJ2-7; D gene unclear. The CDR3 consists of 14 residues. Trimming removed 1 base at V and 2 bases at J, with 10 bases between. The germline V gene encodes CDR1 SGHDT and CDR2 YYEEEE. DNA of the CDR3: TGTGCCAGCAGCTTGAAATACCGGCCCTACGAGCAGTACTTC. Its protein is CASSLKYRPYEQYF.

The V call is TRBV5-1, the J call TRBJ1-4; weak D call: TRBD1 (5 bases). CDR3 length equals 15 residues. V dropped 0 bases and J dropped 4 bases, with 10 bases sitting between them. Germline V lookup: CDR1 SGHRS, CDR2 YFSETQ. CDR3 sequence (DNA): TGCGCCAGCAGCTTGGCCCCCGGGGGTAATGAAAAACTGTTTTTT. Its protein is CASSLAPGGNEKLFF.

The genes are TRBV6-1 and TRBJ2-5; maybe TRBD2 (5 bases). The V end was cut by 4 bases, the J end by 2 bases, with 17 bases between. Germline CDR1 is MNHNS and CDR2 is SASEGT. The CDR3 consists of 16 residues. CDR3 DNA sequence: TGTGCCAGCAGTGGCCTCCCCACGGGGTTACAAGAGACCCAGTACTTC. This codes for CASSGLPTGLQETQYF.

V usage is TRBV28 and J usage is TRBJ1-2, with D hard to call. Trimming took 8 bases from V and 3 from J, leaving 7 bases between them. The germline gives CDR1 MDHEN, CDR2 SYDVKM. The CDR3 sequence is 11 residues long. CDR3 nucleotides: TGTGCCAGCTACTATGACTATGGCTACACCTTC. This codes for CASYYDYGYTF.

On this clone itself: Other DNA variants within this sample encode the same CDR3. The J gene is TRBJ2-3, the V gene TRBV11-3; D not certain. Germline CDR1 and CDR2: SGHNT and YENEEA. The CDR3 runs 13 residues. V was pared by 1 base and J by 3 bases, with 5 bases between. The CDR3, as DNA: TGTGCCAGCAGCTTAGGAGGTACAGATACGCAGTATTTT. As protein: CASSLGGTDTQYF.

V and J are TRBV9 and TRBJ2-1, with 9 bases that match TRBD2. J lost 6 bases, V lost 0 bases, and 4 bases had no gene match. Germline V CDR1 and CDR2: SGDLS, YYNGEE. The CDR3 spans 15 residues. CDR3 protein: CASSVGGLATNEQFF. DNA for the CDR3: TGTGCCAGCAGCGTAGGTGGACTAGCGACCAATGAGCAGTTCTTC.